The 2 T cell receptor beta chains below all came from one sample that was sequenced in a study of shared clonotypes between healthy human individuals. The method was immunoSEQ multiplex PCR; TCRdb's version includes in-frame clones alone and lacks a portion of them. The sample yields around 510,000 clones, 95% to 96% seen once. The sample taken for sequencing was naive CD4+ T cells sorted from blood. Subset here: CD45RA+ positively selected. The source is a woman aged 25 to 39 in good health.

This clone was counted between two and nine times. The chain is built from TRBV6-4 and TRBJ2-1; D is possibly TRBD2 (6 bases). This CDR3 has 15 amino acids. Germline CDR1 reads MRHNA; CDR2 reads SNTAGT. Trimming removed 0 bases from V and 8 bases from J, with 14 bases in between. The CDR3 region is CASSDSFGSRDEQFF. The CDR3 DNA is TGTGCCAGCAGTGACTCTTTCGGGAGTAGGGATGAGCAGTTCTTC.

This clone was seen just once. The rearrangement joins TRBV19 to TRBJ2-7; 8 bases fit TRBD1. The germline V gene has CDR1 LNHDA and CDR2 SQIVND (reference sequence). The V segment lost 5 bases and the J segment 6 bases; nucleotides outside the gene matches: 9. CDR3 size: 14 residues. Written as DNA, the CDR3 is TGTGCCAGTAGTGGTCAGGGGGCATTCAGCGAGCAGTACTTC. It encodes CASSGQGAFSEQYF. The full variable domain, its missing parts supplied by reference TRBV19 and TRBJ2-7, is DGGITQSPKYLFRKEGQNVTLSCEQNLNHDAMYWYRQDPGQGLRLIYYSQIVNDFQKGDIAEGYSVSREKKESFPLTVTSAQKNPTAFYLCASSGQGAFSEQYFGPGTRLTVT.